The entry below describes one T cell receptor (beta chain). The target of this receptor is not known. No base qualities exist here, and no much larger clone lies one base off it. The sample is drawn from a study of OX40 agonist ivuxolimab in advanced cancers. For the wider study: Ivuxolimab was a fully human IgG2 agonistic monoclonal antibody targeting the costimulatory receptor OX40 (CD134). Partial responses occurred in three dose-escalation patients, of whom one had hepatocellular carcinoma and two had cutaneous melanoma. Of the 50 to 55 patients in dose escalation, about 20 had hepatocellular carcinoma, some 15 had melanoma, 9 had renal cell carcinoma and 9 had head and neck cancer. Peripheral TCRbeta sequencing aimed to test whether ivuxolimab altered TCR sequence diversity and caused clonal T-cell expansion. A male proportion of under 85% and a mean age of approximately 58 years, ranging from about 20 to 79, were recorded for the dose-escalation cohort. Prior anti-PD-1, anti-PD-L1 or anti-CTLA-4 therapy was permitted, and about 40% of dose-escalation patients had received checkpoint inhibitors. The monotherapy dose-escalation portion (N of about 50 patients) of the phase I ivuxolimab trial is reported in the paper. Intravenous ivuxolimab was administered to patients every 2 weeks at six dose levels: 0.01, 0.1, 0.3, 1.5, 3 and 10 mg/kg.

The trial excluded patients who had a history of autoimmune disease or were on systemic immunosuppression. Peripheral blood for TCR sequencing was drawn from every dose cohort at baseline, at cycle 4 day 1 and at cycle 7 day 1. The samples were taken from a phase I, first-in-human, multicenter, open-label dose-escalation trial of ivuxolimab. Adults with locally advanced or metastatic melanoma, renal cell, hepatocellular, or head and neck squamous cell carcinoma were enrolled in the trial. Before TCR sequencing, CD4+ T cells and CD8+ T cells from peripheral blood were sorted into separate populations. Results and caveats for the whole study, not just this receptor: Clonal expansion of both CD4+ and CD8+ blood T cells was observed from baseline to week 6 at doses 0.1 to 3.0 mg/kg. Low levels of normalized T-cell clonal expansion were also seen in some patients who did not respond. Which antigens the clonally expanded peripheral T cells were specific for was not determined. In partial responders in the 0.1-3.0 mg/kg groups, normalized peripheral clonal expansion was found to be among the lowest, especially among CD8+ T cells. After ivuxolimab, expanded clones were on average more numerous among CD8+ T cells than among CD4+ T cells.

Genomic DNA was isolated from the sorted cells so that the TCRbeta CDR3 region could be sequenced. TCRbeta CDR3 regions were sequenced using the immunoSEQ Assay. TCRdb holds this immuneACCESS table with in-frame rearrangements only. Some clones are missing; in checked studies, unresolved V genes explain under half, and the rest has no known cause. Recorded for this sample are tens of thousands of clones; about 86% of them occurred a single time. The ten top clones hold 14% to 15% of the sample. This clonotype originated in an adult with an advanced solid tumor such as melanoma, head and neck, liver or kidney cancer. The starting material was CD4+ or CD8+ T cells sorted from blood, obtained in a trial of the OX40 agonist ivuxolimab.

The CDR3 reads as follows: CASSVAGTGELFF. The DNA reads TGTGCCAGCAGCGTAGCTGGGACCGGGGAGCTGTTTTTT. This receptor chain uses TRBV9 and TRBJ2-2; the D gene cannot be resolved reliably. CDR1 SGDLS and CDR2 YYNGEE were looked up in the germline V gene. Cut back by 0 bases and 5 bases, the V and J ends lie 5 bases apart. Inclusive of the bounding cysteine and phenylalanine, the CDR3 is 13 residues long. The CDR3 DNA has 39 bases and is translated from base 1.